This T cell receptor (beta chain) derives from a study of long-term antiretroviral therapy in people with HIV. The V end lost 10 bases, the J end lost 8 bases, and 14 bases lay between the germline ends. This CDR3 spans 11 amino acids. The germline V gene has CDR1 SNHLY and CDR2 FYNNEI. Every donor contributed at least one pre-ART and at least two post-ART PBMC samples. With survey level as its setting, the immunoSEQ assay was v3.0. The assay was immunoSEQ multiplex PCR, and TCRdb's table has in-frame clones only and misses some. This table holds more than 25,000 clones, 80% to 95% found once. The TCR originated in a man aged 18 to 29 with HIV. The source material was unsorted PBMCs, sampled 3.1 years after starting antiretroviral therapy. The chain couples TRBV2 to TRBJ1-1; D gene ambiguous. The CDR3 loop is CANLLSREAFF. CDR3 bases: TGTGCCAACCTCCTGAGCCGGGAAGCTTTCTTT.